This T cell receptor beta chain was sequenced for a study of cytomegalovirus exposure and HLA in healthy donors. General study points: Later analysis suggested links between common viral pathogens and several top significant clusters. Some TCR beta chains (approximately 180 of them) were listed as cytomegalovirus-associated.

The CDR3 runs 15 residues. Looked up from germline, CDR1 is MNHEY and CDR2 is SMNVEV (reference sequence). The ends lost 3 bases at V and 2 bases at J; junction bases unmatched: 4. Points on this clone: The antigen remains undetermined.

PCR used 60 Vbeta primers and 13 Jbeta primers. Some clones are missing from TCRdb's copy, which holds only in-frame ones; the method was immunoSEQ multiplex PCR. Of some 180,000 clones in the sample, around 76% are singletons; the top ten hold 2% to 3%. The receptor was derived from a woman aged 30 to 39 in good health and CMV-seropositive. What was sequenced was PBMCs. The gene calls are TRBV27 and TRBJ1-5; the match to TRBD1 covers 7 bases. The CDR3 reads CASSFRQGGNQPQHF. CDR3 DNA: TGTGCCAGCAGTTTTCGACAGGGAGGCAATCAGCCCCAGCATTTT.